Ten or more counts support the clone carrying this T cell receptor (beta chain). What it binds is not known. These data belong to a study of T cells in Graves' hyperthyroidism and ophthalmopathy. There are 20 residues in the CDR3. Trimming took 6 bases from V and 0 from J; bases not matched to a gene: 13. Not enrolled were patients with uncontrolled infection, other autoimmune disease, pregnancy or lactation. The sample of blood was obtained at first hyperthyroidism diagnosis (before any ophthalmopathy symptoms). Authors of the study amplified TCR beta CDR3 regions from RNA transcripts. In the first-round RT-PCR of the TCR CDR3, the HTBI primer set was used. TCRdb processed the multiplex PCR reads anew with MiXCR; each CDR3 protein has one entry. In the table there are 250,000 to 300,000 distinct CDR3 sequences, nearly 15% of which are singletons. Notes on the study in general: The blood repertoire included most of the expanded thyroid clonotypes above 0.001.

Sequencing was carried out using blood. The TCR originated in a woman aged 45-65 years with Graves' hyperthyroidism that later progressed to Graves' ophthalmopathy. V usage is TRBV12-3 or TRBV12-4 and J usage is TRBJ2-5, with TRBD2 identical over 16 bases. The CDR3 nucleotides are TGTGCCAGCAGCCCCGGGACTAGCGGGAGGGCCGGGGGGTACCAAGAGACCCAGTACTTC. It yields the protein CASSPGTSGRAGGYQETQYF.